This TCR beta chain was recovered during a study of cytomegalovirus exposure and HLA in healthy donors. Study outcomes and limitations: Rare sequences made up most TCRs, while some public TCRs were found in many donors. Across HLA loci, a later analysis found differing TCR association rates, with DRB1 most and HLA-C fewest.

Trimming removed 8 bases at V and 1 base at J, with 16 bases between. Germline loops: CDR1 MNHEY, CDR2 SVGAGI. CDR3 length: 15 residues. Both 60 Vbeta primers and 13 Jbeta primers went into the PCR. Method: immunoSEQ multiplex PCR; TCRdb's copy keeps in-frame clones and lacks some. Here the sample table reports approximately 52,000 clones. A word on this clone: What it recognizes is unknown.

Among the donors, all were healthy bone marrow donors. Sequencing used PBMCs. The sequence was collected from a man aged 45-65 years in good health and CMV-seropositive. The genes are TRBV6-5 and TRBJ2-3, with a possible D match to TRBD2 (6 bases). The CDR3 loop is CASRAGTPRTDTQYF. The CDR3 DNA reads TGTGCCAGCCGGGCCGGGACTCCCCGCACAGATACGCAGTATTTT.